This T cell receptor beta chain was documented in a study of cytomegalovirus exposure and HLA in healthy donors. Findings of the study overall: Another analysis was done later, and it associated 15,000 or so TCR beta sequences with HLA alleles at 0.05 false discovery rate.

The CDR3 is 14 amino acids. Germline CDR1 reads MNHEY; CDR2 reads SVGAGI. V was clipped by 4 bases and J by 2 bases, with 12 bases between them. The PCR employed 60 Vbeta primers together with 13 Jbeta primers. The table came from immunoSEQ multiplex PCR; TCRdb's copy has only in-frame clones and leaves some out. The table has some 85,000 clones, around 84% seen once. Turning to this clone: Its specificity is not known.

This rearrangement joins TRBV6-5 to TRBJ2-7; D call uncertain. The receptor was isolated from a middle-aged woman in good health and CMV-seropositive. The sample taken for sequencing was PBMCs. The CDR3 coding sequence is TGTGCCAGCAGTTTTTCTTCCAGGACCTACGAGCAGTACTTC. It specifies CASSFSSRTYEQYF.